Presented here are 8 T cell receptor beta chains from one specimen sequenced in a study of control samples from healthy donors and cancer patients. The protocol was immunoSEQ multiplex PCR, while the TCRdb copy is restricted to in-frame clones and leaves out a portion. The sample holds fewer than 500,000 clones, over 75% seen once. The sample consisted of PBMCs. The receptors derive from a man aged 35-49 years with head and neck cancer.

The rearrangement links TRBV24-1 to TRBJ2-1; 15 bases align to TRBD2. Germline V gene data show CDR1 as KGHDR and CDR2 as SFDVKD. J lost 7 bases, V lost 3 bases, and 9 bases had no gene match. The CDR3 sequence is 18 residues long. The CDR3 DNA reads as TGTGCCACCAGTGATGGGAGGACTAGCGGGGGGGCGTTGAATGAGCAGTTCTTC. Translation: CATSDGRTSGGALNEQFF.

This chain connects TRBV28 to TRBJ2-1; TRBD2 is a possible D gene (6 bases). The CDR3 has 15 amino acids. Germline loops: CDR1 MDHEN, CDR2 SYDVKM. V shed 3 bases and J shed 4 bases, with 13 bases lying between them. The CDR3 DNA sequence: TGTGCCAGCAGTTTCACTAGCATTGTATACAATGAGCAGTTCTTC. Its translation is CASSFTSIVYNEQFF.

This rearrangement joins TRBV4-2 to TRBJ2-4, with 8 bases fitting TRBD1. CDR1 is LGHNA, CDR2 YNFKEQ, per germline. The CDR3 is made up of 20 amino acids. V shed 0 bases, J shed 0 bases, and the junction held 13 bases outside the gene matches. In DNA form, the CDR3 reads TGTGCCAGCAGCCAAGAGGCAGGGGGCCCCGTCCAACTAGCCAAAAACATTCAGTACTTC. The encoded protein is CASSQEAGGPVQLAKNIQYF.

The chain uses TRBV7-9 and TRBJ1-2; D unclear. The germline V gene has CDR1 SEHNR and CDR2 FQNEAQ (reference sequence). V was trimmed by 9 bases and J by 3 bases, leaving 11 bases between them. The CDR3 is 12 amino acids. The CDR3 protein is CASVYLDYGYTF. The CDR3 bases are TGTGCCAGTGTATACCTAGACTATGGCTACACCTTC.

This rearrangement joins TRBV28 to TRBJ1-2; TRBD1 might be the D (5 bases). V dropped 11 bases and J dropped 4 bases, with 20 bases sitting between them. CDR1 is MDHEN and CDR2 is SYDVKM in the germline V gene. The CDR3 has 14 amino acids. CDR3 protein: CASYGDGGGYGYTF. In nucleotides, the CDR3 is TGTGCCTCCTACGGGGACGGTGGGGGCTATGGCTACACCTTC.

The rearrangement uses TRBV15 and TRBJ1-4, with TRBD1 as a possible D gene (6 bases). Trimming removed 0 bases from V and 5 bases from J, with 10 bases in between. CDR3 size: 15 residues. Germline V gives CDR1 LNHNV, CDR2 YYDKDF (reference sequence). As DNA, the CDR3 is TGTGCCACCAGCAGAGATCAGGGGACAAATGAAAAACTGTTTTTT. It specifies CATSRDQGTNEKLFF.

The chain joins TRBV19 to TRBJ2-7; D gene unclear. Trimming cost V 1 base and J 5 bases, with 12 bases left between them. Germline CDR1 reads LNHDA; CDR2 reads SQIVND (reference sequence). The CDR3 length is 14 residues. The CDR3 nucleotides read TGTGCCAGTAGTATAGCGGCCTCAGCCCACGAGCAGTACTTC. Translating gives CASSIAASAHEQYF.

The CDR3 region has the DNA TGCGCCAGCAGCTTGGAAGGGGGCCTCCCCGGAAACACCATATATTTT. Its protein is CASSLEGGLPGNTIYF. V gene TRBV5-1 combines with J gene TRBJ1-3; 7 bases match TRBD1. CDR3 length: 16 amino acids. The germline CDR1 and CDR2 sequences are SGHRS and YFSETQ. V gave up 0 bases and J gave up 4 bases; unmatched junction bases: 7.